This TCR beta chain was identified in a study of blood T cell repertoires in COVID-19 (dated by TCRdb to 2019 to 2021). The study in broad terms: Samples covering the acute and convalescent phases of COVID-19 were provided by collaborators in the United States, Italy and Spain. The prospective study material was composed of cDNA or gDNA derived from T cells, B-cell-depleted T cells, or PBMCs. Subjects who had been exposed to COVID-19, were actively infected with it, or had recovered from it provided the deeply sampled blood TCRbeta repertoires that made up the dataset. The repertoires were released in a freely available public database intended as a resource for research on the immune response to SARS-CoV-2. Samples came from the ongoing ImmuneRACE study (first 160 participants) plus 1,254 subjects from 6 global collaborators. The sample metadata nearly always contained a de-identified subject ID, COVID-19 status, age in years and sex. Where available, HLA class I and class II types were obtained from metadata supplied by the sample provider rather than from assay-based typing. Study-wide findings and limitations: The amount of clinical and demographic metadata varied by source and participant and was provided uncurated.

CDR1 and CDR2 are read off the germline V gene as MDHEN and SYDVKM. The CDR3 covers 14 residues, taking in both the cysteine and the phenylalanine. Only CDR3 DNA is held: 42 bases, read in frame from base 1. V drops 2 bases and J drops 2 bases, leaving 6 bases in between. Each collaborating institution followed its own protocols to collect whole blood in K2EDTA tubes. For TCRbeta analysis, collaborators shipped samples as frozen whole blood, isolated PBMCs, or DNA extracted from either of those sample types. The immunoSEQ Assay, a bias-controlled multiplex PCR, was used to amplify TCRbeta CDR3 regions from genomic DNA. On the study's bioinformatics: Nucleated cell counts per sample were estimated from amplification of reference gene primers within the assay. To quantify the absolute abundance of each unique TCRbeta CDR3 rearrangement, sequence reads were collapsed and filtered. Productive Simpson clonality was computed per sample as the square root of Simpson's diversity index over productive rearrangements. TCRdb holds this immuneACCESS table with in-frame rearrangements only. Some clones are missing; in checked studies, unresolved V genes explain under half, and the rest has no known cause. That table gives V, J and clone size, and the DNA gave D and trimming. Here the sample has about 220,000 clones; around 82% occur a single time. Roughly 13% of the sample lies in the top ten.

Concerning this clone: The target of this receptor is not known. Within one base of it there is no much larger clone, and no base qualities were kept.

The TCR originated in a human donor in a cohort sampled during active COVID-19. The V gene is TRBV28 and the J gene is TRBJ2-2; the D gene cannot be named for sure. Material: peripheral blood. The DNA reads TGTGCCAGCAGTTTAGGCTCTAACACCGGGGAGCTGTTTTTT. Its translation reads: CASSLGSNTGELFF.